The next 7 T cell receptor beta chains were all read from a single sample in a study of blood T cell repertoires in COVID-19. Data came from immunoSEQ multiplex PCR; TCRdb stores just in-frame clones and leaves some out. The sample has roughly 100,000 clones, about nine tenths seen once. Sequenced input: peripheral blood. The receptors derive from a woman aged 45-65 years with COVID-19, enrolled during active disease.

This clone was counted between two and nine times. CDR3 residues: CATSSTGTSGDEGPYNEQFF. CDR3 bases: TGTGCCACCAGCAGTACCGGGACTAGCGGGGACGAGGGTCCATACAATGAGCAGTTCTTC. The gene calls are TRBV15 and TRBJ2-1; 13 bases are a match to TRBD2. Germline-derived CDR1 and CDR2 are LNHNV and YYDKDF (reference sequence). This CDR3 has 20 amino acids. V dropped 3 bases and J dropped 4; count of bases not matched to a gene: 15.

The V and J genes are TRBV5-5 and TRBJ1-4; D ambiguous. The germline V gene encodes CDR1 SGHKS and CDR2 YYEKEE (reference sequence). Trimming cost V 0 bases and J 0 bases, with 6 bases left between them. The CDR3 consists of 15 residues. The CDR3 nucleotides read TGTGCCAGCAGCTTGGAAGCGTCAACTAATGAAAAACTGTTTTTT. Translated: CASSLEASTNEKLFF. The full variable domain, completed using reference TRBV5-5 and TRBJ1-4, is DAGVTQSPTHLIKTRGQQVTLRCSPISGHKSVSWYQQVLGQGPQFIFQYYEKEERGRGNFPDRFSARQFPNYSSELNVNALLLGDSALYLCASSLEASTNEKLFFGSGTQLSVL.

V is TRBV3-1 (or the pseudogene TRBV3-2) and J is TRBJ2-1, with TRBD2 matching over 9 bases. There are 17 residues in the CDR3. The germline V gene encodes CDR1 LGHDT and CDR2 YNNKEL (reference sequence). Trimming removed 0 bases from V and 7 bases from J; junction bases left unmatched: 10. The CDR3 DNA reads TGTGCCAGCAGCCAAGATAGGGCTAGCGGGGTGATGAATGAGCAGTTCTTC. This encodes CASSQDRASGVMNEQFF.

This chain joins TRBV7-2 and TRBJ2-2, with 8 positions matching TRBD2. CDR3 length: 16 amino acids. CDR1 is SGHTA and CDR2 is FQGNSA in the germline V gene. The junction had 9 bases not matched to a gene; V was cut back by 4 bases and J by 5 bases. The CDR3 coding sequence is TGTGCCAGCAGCTACCCTCCGGGGGGGCCAACCGGGGAGCTGTTTTTT. Protein product: CASSYPPGGPTGELFF.

The chain recombines TRBV30 with TRBJ2-7; TRBD1 aligns across 9 bases. The germline CDR1 and CDR2 sequences are GTSNPN and SVGIG (reference sequence). The CDR3 extends over 13 amino acids. Losses at the gene ends were 3 bases for V and 3 bases for J; bases not matched to a gene: 3. CDR3 sequence: CAWSGQGNYEQYF. As DNA, the CDR3 is TGTGCCTGGAGCGGACAGGGGAACTACGAGCAGTACTTC.

The chain couples TRBV14 to TRBJ2-3; no firm D call. The CDR3 is 12 residues long. Germline CDR1 reads SGHDN; CDR2 reads FVKESK. V was clipped by 10 bases and J by 4 bases, with 12 bases between them. The CDR3 region is CATGQSADTQYF. In DNA, the CDR3 is TGTGCCACCGGCCAATCGGCAGATACGCAGTATTTT.

This chain joins TRBV27 and TRBJ2-3, with TRBD2 matching over 14 bases. The CDR3 runs 15 residues. Germline CDR1 MNHEY, CDR2 SMNVEV (reference sequence). V dropped 7 bases and J dropped 4; count of bases not matched to a gene: 4. The CDR3 protein is CASTQTSGGADTQYF. In nucleotides, the CDR3 is TGTGCCAGCACCCAGACTAGCGGGGGGGCAGATACGCAGTATTTT.